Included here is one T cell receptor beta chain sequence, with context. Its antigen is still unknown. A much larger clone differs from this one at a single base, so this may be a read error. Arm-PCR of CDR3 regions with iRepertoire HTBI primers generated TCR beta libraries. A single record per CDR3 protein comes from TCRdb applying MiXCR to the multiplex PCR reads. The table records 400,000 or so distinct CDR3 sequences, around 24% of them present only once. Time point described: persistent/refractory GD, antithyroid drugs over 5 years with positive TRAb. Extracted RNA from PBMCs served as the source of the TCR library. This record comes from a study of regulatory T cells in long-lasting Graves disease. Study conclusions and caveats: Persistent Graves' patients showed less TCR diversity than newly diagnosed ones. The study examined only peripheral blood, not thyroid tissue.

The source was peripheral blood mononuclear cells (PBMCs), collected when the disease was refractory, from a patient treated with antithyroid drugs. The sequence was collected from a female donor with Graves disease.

The CDR3 spells CANRDGIKYTGELFF. In DNA, the CDR3 is TGTGCCAACAGGGACGGCATTAAGTACACCGGGGAGCTGTTTTTT. The chain uses TRBV28 and TRBJ2-2; weak D call: TRBD1 (6 bases). V lost 10 bases, J lost 3 bases, and 18 bases lay in between. Per the germline V gene, CDR1 is MDHEN and CDR2 is SYDVKM. The CDR3 runs 15 residues.